This entry concerns a single T cell receptor beta chain. Its antigen target is currently unknown. Per-base quality was not reported, and no clone a single base away is much larger than it. This sample was included in a study of OX40 agonist ivuxolimab in advanced cancers. Concerning the study at large: Ivuxolimab was an agonistic, fully human IgG2 monoclonal antibody directed against OX40 (CD134), a costimulatory receptor. Intravenous ivuxolimab was administered to patients every 2 weeks at six dose levels: 0.01, 0.1, 0.3, 1.5, 3 and 10 mg/kg. Of the approximately 54 dose-escalation patients, hepatocellular carcinoma was present in some 19, melanoma in around 15, renal cell carcinoma in 9 and head and neck cancer in 9. The dose-escalation cohort was about 87% male with a mean age of approximately 60 years, ranging from roughly 23 to 90. Patients were allowed to have had prior anti-PD-1, anti-PD-L1 or anti-CTLA-4 therapy, and approximately 43% of the dose-escalation patients had previously received checkpoint inhibitors. Partial responses occurred in three dose-escalation patients, of whom one had hepatocellular carcinoma and two had cutaneous melanoma. The purpose of peripheral TCRbeta sequencing was to test whether ivuxolimab changed TCR sequence diversity and led to clonal T-cell expansion. The paper reports the monotherapy dose-escalation portion (N of about 56 patients) of the phase I ivuxolimab trial. Here is what the overall study found, with its caveats: The antigen specificity of the peripheral T cells that underwent clonal expansion was not determined. After ivuxolimab, more expanded clones were found on average in CD8+ T cells than in CD4+ T cells. Low levels of normalized T-cell clonal expansion were also seen in some patients who did not respond. At doses from 0.1 to 3.0 mg/kg, clonal expansion was seen in both CD4+ and CD8+ blood T cells between baseline and week 6. In the 0.1-3.0 mg/kg groups, partial responders had among the lowest normalized peripheral clonal expansion, particularly in CD8+ T cells.

To sequence the TCRbeta CDR3 region, genomic DNA was isolated from the sorted cells. The immunoSEQ Assay was used to sequence the TCRbeta CDR3 regions. Sourced from immuneACCESS, this table was stored by TCRdb with only in-frame sequences that have V and J called. A share of the clones is absent; for the studies checked, an unresolved V gene accounts for under half, and the remainder has no known explanation. The sample records about 83,000 clones, roughly 90% of which are singletons. The ten most abundant clones make up approximately 0.67% of the sample. Patients with autoimmune disease history or receiving systemic immunosuppression were excluded from the trial. Peripheral blood for TCR sequencing was drawn from every dose cohort at baseline, at cycle 4 day 1 and at cycle 7 day 1. The samples were taken from a phase I, first-in-human, multicenter, open-label dose-escalation trial of ivuxolimab. Adults with locally advanced or metastatic melanoma, renal cell, hepatocellular, or head and neck squamous cell carcinoma were enrolled in the trial. CD4+ and CD8+ T cells were sorted separately from peripheral blood before TCR sequencing.

The germline V gene specifies SGHRS as CDR1 and YFSETQ as CDR2. Deletion took 1 base off V and 0 bases off J, with a span of 10 bases between the germline ends. From the cysteine up to the phenylalanine, the CDR3 has a length of 15 residues. Only the CDR3 DNA is retained, 45 bases long and in frame from the first base. This clonotype originated in an adult with an advanced solid tumor such as melanoma, head and neck, liver or kidney cancer. The source material was CD4+ or CD8+ T cells sorted from blood, sampled in a trial of the OX40 agonist ivuxolimab. The chain joins TRBV5-1 to TRBJ1-1; too little of a D gene remains to name it. The bases read TGCGCCAGCAGCTTGAGCGGACTGATGAACACTGAAGCTTTCTTT. Its product reads: CASSLSGLMNTEAFF.